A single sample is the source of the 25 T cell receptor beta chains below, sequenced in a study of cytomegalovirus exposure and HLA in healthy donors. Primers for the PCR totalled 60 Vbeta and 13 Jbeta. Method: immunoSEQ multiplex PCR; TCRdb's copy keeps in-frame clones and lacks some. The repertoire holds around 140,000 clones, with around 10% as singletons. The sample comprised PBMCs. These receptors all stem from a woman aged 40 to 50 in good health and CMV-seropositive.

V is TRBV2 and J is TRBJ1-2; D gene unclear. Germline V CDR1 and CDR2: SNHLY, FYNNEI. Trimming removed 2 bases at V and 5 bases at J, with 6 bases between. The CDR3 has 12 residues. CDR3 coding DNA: TGTGCCAGCAGTGAATGGCTTTATGGCTACACCTTC. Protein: CASSEWLYGYTF.

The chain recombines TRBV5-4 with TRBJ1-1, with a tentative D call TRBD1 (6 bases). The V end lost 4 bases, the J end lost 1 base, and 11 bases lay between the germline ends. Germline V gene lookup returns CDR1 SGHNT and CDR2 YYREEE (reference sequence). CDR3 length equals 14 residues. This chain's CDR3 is CASSRRGANTEAFF. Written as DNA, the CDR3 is TGTGCCAGCAGCCGACGGGGGGCGAACACTGAAGCTTTCTTT.

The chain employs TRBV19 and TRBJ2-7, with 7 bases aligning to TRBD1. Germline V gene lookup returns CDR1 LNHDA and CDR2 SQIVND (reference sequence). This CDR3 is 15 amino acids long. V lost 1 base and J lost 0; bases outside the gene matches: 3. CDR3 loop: CASSIATGPSYEQYF. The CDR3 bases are TGTGCCAGTAGTATAGCGACAGGGCCCTCCTACGAGCAGTACTTC.

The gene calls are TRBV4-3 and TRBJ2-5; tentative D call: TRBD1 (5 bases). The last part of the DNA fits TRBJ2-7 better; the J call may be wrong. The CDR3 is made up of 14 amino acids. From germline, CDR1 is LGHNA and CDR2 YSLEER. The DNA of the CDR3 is TGCGCCAGCAGCCCCTATAAAGGGGCTTACGAGCAGTACTTC. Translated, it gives CASSPYKGAYEQYF.

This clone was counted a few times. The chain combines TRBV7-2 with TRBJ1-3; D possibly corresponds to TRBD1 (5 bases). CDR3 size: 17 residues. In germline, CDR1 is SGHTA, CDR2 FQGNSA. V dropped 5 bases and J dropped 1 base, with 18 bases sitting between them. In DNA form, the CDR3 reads TGTGCCAGCAGCCCCATTGTGGGGCTACTTTCTGGAAACACCATATATTTT. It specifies CASSPIVGLLSGNTIYF.

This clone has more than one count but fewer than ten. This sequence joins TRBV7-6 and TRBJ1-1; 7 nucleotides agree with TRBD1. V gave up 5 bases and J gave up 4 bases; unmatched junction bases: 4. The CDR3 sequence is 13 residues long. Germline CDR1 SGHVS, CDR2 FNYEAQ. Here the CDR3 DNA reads TGTGCCAGCAGCCCAGGGACAGTCACTGAAGCTTTCTTT. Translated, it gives CASSPGTVTEAFF.

The CDR3 region has the DNA TGTGCCAGCAGTGAATGGGAGACTAGCAGTAGGGAGACCCAGTACTTC. It encodes CASSEWETSSRETQYF. The rearrangement joins TRBV2 to TRBJ2-5; 7 bases line up with TRBD2. The CDR3 length is 16 residues. Trimming cost V 2 bases and J 5 bases; bases outside gene matches: 11. The germline gives CDR1 SNHLY, CDR2 FYNNEI.

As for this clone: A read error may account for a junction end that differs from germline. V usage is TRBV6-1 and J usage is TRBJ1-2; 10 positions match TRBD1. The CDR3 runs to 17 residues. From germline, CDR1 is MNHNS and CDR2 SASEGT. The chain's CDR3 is CASSDFRDRGSKYGHTF. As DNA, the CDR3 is TGTGCCAGCAGTGACTTTCGGGACAGGGGATCCAAATATGGCCACACCTTT.

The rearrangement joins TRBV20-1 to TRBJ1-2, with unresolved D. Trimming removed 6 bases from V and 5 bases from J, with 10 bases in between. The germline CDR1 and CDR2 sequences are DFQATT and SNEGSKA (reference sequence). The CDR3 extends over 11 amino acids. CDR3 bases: TGCAGTGCGGGGAGCCAATATGGCTACACCTTC. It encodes CSAGSQYGYTF.

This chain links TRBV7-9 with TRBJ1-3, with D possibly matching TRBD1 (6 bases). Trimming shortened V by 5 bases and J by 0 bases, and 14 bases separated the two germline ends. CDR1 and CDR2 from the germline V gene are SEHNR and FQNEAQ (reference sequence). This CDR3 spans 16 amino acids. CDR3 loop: CASSPVGASSGNTIYF. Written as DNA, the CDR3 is TGTGCCAGCAGCCCCGTGGGGGCGAGCTCTGGAAACACCATATATTTT.

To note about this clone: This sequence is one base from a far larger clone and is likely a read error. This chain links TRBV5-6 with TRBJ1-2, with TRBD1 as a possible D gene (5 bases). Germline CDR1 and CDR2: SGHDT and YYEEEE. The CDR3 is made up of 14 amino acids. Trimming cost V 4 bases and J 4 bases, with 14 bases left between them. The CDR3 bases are TGTGCCAGCAGCGCGGACAAGGCTTCCTATGGCTACACCTTC. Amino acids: CASSADKASYGYTF.

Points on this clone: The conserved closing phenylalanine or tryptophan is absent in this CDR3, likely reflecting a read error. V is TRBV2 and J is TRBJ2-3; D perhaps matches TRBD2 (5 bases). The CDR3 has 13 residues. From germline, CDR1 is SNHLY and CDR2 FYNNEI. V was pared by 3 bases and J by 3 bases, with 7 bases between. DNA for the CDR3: TGTGCCAGCAGTGAGAGGGTAACAGATACGCAGTATTTG. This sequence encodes CASSERVTDTQYL.

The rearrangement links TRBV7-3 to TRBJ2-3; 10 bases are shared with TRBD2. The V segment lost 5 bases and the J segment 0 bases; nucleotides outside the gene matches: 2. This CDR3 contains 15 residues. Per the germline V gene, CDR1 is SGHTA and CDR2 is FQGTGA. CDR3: CASSRLAGSTDTQYF. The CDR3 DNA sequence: TGTGCCAGCAGCCGACTAGCGGGTAGCACAGATACGCAGTATTTT.

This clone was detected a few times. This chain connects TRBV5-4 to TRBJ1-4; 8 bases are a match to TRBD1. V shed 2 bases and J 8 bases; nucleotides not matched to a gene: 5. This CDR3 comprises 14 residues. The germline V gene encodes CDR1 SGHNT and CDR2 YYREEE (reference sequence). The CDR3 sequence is CASSFGQGAEKLFF. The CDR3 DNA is TGTGCCAGCAGCTTCGGACAGGGAGCCGAAAAACTGTTTTTT.

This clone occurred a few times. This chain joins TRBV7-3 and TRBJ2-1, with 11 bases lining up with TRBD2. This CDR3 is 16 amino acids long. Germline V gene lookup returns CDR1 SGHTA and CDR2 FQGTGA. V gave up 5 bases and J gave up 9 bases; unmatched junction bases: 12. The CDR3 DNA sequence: TGTGCCAGCAGCCCATGGGGGACTAGCGGCTTCACTGAGCAGTTCTTC. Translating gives CASSPWGTSGFTEQFF. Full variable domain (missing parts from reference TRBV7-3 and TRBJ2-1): GAGVSQTPSNKVTEKGKYVELRCDPISGHTALYWYRQSLGQGPEFLIYFQGTGAADDSGLPNDRFFAVRPEGSVSTLKIQRTERGDSAVYLCASSPWGTSGFTEQFFGPGTRLTVL.

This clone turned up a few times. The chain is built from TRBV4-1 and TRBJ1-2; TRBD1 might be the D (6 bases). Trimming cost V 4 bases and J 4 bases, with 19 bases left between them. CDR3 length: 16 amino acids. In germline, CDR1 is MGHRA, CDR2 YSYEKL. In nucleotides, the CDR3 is TGCGCCAGCAGCCCGCTTGGGGGCAGGCAGACCTATGGCTACACCTTC. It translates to CASSPLGGRQTYGYTF.

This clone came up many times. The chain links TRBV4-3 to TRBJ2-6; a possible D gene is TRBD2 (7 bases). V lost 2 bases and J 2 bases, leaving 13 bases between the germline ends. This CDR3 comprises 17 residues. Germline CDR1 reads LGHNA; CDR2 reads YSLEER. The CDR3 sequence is CASSQHAGGPGANVLTF. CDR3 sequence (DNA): TGCGCCAGCAGCCAACACGCCGGGGGGCCTGGGGCCAACGTCCTGACTTTC.

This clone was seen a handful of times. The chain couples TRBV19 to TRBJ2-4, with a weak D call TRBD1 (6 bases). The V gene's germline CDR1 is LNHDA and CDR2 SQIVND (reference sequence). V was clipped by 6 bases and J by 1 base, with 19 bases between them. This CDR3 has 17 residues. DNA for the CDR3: TGTGCCAGTAGAAGGACAGTCAAGGGGTTGGCCAAAAACATTCAGTACTTC. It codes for CASRRTVKGLAKNIQYF.

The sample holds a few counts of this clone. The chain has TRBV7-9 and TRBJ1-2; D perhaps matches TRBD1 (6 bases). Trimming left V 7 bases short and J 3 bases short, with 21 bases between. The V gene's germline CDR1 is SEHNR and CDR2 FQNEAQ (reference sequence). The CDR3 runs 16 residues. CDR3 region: CASIPGDGGRDYGYTF. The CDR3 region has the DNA TGTGCCAGCATCCCCGGGGACGGGGGGCGCGACTATGGCTACACCTTC.

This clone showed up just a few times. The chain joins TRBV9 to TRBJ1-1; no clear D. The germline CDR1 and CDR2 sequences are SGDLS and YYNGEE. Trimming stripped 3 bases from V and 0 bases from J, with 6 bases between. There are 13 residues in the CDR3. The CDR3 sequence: CASSGALNTEAFF. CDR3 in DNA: TGTGCCAGCAGCGGGGCATTGAACACTGAAGCTTTCTTT. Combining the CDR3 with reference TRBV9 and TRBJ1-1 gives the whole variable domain DSGVTQTPKHLITATGQRVTLRCSPRSGDLSVYWYQQSLDQGLQFLIQYYNGEERAKGNILERFSAQQFPDLHSELNLSSLELGDSALYFCASSGALNTEAFFGQGTRLTVV.

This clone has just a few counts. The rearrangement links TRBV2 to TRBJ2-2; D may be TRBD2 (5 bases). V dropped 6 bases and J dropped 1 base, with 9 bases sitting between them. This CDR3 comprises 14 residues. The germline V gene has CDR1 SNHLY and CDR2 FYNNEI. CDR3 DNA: TGTGCCAGCAGGACGGACTTGAACACCGGGGAGCTGTTTTTT. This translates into CASRTDLNTGELFF.

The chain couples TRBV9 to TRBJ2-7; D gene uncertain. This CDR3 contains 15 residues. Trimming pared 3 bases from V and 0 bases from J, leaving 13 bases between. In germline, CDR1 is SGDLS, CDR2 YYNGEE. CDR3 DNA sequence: TGTGCCAGCAGCGAGTCGTCAGGCGTCTCCTACGAGCAGTACTTC. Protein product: CASSESSGVSYEQYF.

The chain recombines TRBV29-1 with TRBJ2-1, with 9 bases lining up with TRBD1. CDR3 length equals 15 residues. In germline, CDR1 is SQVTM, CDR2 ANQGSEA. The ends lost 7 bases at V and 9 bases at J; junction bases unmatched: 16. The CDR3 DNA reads TGCAGCGCAGTCGCCGAAGGACAGGGGAGAGGTGAGCAGTTCTTC. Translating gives CSAVAEGQGRGEQFF.

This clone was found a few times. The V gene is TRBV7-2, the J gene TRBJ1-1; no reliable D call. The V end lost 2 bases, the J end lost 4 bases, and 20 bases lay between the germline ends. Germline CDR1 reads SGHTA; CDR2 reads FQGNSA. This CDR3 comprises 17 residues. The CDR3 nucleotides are TGTGCCAGCAGCTTAAAGCGGGCAGGCCAGTGGGGCACTGAAGCTTTCTTT. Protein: CASSLKRAGQWGTEAFF. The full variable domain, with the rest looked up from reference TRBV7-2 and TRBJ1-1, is GAGVSQSPSNKVTEKGKDVELRCDPISGHTALYWYRQSLGQGLEFLIYFQGNSAPDKSGLPSDRFSAERTGGSVSTLTIQRTQQEDSAVYLCASSLKRAGQWGTEAFFGQGTRLTVV.

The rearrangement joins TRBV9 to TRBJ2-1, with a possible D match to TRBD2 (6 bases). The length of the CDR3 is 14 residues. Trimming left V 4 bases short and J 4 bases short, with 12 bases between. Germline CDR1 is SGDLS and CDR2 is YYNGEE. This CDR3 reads CASSPFGGYNEQFF. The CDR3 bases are TGTGCCAGCAGCCCCTTCGGGGGATACAATGAGCAGTTCTTC.